This TCR beta chain comes out of a study of shared clonotypes between healthy human individuals. Profiling relied on immunoSEQ multiplex PCR, and the TCRdb table lists in-frame clones only, not all of them. The sample lists around 2.5 million clones, under 95% occurring once. About this clone: Its antigen is still unknown.

The CDR3 totals 15 residues. Trimming cost V 4 bases and J 5 bases; bases outside gene matches: 5. CDR1 and CDR2 (germline): KGHSH, LQKENI. Study-level points and caveats: Non-shared clonotypes had lower generation probabilities than those shared by all four donors. Naive CD4 clonotype sharing across a few donors was roughly 5%. As a rule, naive subsets had a larger estimated richness than memory subsets.

The TCR originated in a man aged 18 to 30 in good health. Some clones in this sample may be carry-over from other donors' samples. Material for sequencing was naive CD4+ T cells from PBMCs. The subset denotes: CD45RA+ positively selected. The chain carries TRBV18 and TRBJ1-4, with 9 bases matching TRBD1. The DNA for the CDR3 is TGTGCCAGCTCACTTTTCGGGACAGGGAATGAAAAACTGTTTTTT. Its protein product is CASSLFGTGNEKLFF.